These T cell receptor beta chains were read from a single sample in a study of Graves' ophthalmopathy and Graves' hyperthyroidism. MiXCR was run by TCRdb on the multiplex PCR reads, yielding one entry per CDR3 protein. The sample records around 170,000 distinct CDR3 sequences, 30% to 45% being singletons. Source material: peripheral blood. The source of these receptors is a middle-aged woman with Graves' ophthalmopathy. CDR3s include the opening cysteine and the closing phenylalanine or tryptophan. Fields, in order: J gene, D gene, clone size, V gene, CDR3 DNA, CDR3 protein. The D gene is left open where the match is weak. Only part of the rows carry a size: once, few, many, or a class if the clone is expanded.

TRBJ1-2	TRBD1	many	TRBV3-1	TGTGCCAGCAGCCAAGATCAAGGGACAGGGTGGGGCTATGGCTACACCTTC	CASSQDQGTGWGYGYTF
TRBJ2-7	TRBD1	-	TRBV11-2	TGTGCCAGCAGACCGGGACCTCGGACAGGATACTCCTACGAGCAGTACTTC	CASRPGPRTGYSYEQYF
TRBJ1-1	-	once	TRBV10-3	TGTGCCATCAGTGACAGGGACTCGGGGGGCACTGAAGCTTTCTTT	CAISDRDSGGTEAFF
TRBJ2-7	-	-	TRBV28	TGTGCCAGCAGTTTACTAAGGACAGCGAGTATCTTC	CASSLLRTASIF
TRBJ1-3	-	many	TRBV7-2	TGTGCCAGCAGCCCGAACTGGGGCTCGCGAAACACCATATATTTT	CASSPNWGSRNTIYF
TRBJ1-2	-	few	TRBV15	TGTGCCACCAGCCCGCCTACGTACAGGGCCGACCTTAACTATGGCTACACCTTC	CATSPPTYRADLNYGYTF
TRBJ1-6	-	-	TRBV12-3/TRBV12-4	TGTGCCAGCAGTCTCCAGGGAATGTCTTCACCCCTCCACTTT	CASSLQGMSSPLHF
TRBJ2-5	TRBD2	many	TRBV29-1	TGCAGCGTTGAGGCGGGGGGGAAGACCCAGTACTTC	CSVEAGGKTQYF
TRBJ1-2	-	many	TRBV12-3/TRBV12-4	TGTGCCAGCAGCCCCCCGGCCGGCCGAGCTGGCTACACCTTC	CASSPPAGRAGYTF
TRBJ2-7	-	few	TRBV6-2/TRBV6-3	TGTGCCAGCAGCTCTATACGCCGGGACTTCTTCTCCTACGAGCAGTACTTC	CASSSIRRDFFSYEQYF
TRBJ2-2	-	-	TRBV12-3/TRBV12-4	TGTGCCAGCAGTTTGCGGGATGGGGCCGGGGAGCTGTTTTTT	CASSLRDGAGELFF
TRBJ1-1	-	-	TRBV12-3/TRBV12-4	TGTGCCAGCAGCCCCCCGGGGCTTACCATGAACACTGAAGCTTTCTTT	CASSPPGLTMNTEAFF
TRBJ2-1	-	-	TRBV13	TGTGCCAGCAGCTTTCACGCGCGCTGGAGCTCCTACAATGAGCAGTTCTTC	CASSFHARWSSYNEQFF
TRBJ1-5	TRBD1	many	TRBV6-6	TGTGCCAGCAGAACGAATGACCTAATCGGGACAGGTAGCAATCAGCCCCAGCATTTT	CASRTNDLIGTGSNQPQHF
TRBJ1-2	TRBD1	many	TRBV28	TGTGCCAGCAGTTTGTCGGGACAGACCTATGGCTACACCTTC	CASSLSGQTYGYTF
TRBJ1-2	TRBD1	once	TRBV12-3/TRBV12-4	TGTGCCAGCAGTTTGACCGCAGGGGGCAGTAGCTATGGCTACACCTTC	CASSLTAGGSSYGYTF
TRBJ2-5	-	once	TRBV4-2	TGTGCCAGCAGCCAAGGACGGGGAGAGACCCAGTACTTC	CASSQGRGETQYF
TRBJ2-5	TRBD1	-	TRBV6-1	TGTGCCAGCACTCAGGGGGCGCGATATCCCCTTGTAGAGACCCAGTACTTC	CASTQGARYPLVETQYF
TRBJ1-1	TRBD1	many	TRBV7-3	TGTGCCAGCAGCTTAATCGGGACAGGGGGCACTGAAGCTTTCTTT	CASSLIGTGGTEAFF
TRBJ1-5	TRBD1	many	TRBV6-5	TGTGCCAGCAGTCATACAGGGGGCAATCAGCCCCAGCATTTT	CASSHTGGNQPQHF
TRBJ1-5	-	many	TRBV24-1	TGTGCCACCAGTGACTCACAGGGAAGCAATCAGCCCCAGCATTTT	CATSDSQGSNQPQHF
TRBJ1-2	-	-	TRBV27	TGTGCCAGCAAGATTGGGGGGATTAACTATGGCTACACCTTC	CASKIGGINYGYTF
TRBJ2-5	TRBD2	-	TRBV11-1	TGTGCCAGCAGCCCACGGATTGACATAGCGGGAAAAGAGACCCAGTACTTC	CASSPRIDIAGKETQYF
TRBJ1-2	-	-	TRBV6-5	TGTGCCAGCAGTTCAGGGACCGGATCGGGTGGCTACACCTTC	CASSSGTGSGGYTF
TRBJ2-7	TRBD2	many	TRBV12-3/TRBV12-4	TGTGCCAGCAGTTTAACCAGCGGGAGAAACGAGCAGTACTTC	CASSLTSGRNEQYF
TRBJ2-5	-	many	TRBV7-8	TGTGCCAGCAGCTTATCGAGGGTTGGACAGACCCAGTACTTC	CASSLSRVGQTQYF
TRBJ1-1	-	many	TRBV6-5	TGTGCCAGCAGCACCGGACAGAACACTGAAGCTTTCTTT	CASSTGQNTEAFF
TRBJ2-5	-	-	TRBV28	TGTGCCAGCGCCCCCCTGGGCGGAGAGACCCAGTACTTC	CASAPLGGETQYF
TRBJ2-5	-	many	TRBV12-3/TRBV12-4	TGTGCCAGCAGTCCCTGGGAACAAGAGACCCAGTACTTC	CASSPWEQETQYF
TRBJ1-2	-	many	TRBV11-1	TGTGCCAGCAGTCTCGGACCACGGGGAGGCTACACCTTC	CASSLGPRGGYTF
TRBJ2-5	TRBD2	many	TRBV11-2	TGTGCCAGCAGCTTGCGAAGTAGCGGGTACCAAGAGACCCAGTACTTC	CASSLRSSGYQETQYF
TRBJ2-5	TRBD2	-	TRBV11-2	TGTGCCAGCAGCTCGGCCGGACTAGCGGGGAGAGAGACCCAGTACTTC	CASSSAGLAGRETQYF
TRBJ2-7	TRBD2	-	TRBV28	TGTGCCAGCAGTTTCCCGGGACTAGATAGCGAGCAGTACTTC	CASSFPGLDSEQYF
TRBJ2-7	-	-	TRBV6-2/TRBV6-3	TGTGCCAGCAGTTACTCGACTCAACACAGCTCCTACGAGCAGTACTTC	CASSYSTQHSSYEQYF
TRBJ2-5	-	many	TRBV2	TGTGCCAGCAGATATGGACGCGGAGAGACCCAGTACTTC	CASRYGRGETQYF
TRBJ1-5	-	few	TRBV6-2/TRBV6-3	TGTGCCAGCAGTAAACAGGGAAGTCAGCCCCAGCATTTT	CASSKQGSQPQHF
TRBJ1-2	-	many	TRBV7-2	TGTGCCAGCACCTCACTCAGGGCGGACTATGGCTACACCTTC	CASTSLRADYGYTF
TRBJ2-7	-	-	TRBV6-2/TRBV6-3	TGTGCCAGCAGTTACGCAGGGGTGGGGTTCTACGAGCAGTACTTC	CASSYAGVGFYEQYF
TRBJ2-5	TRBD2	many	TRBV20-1	TGCAGTGCTAGGGCCAGCGGGAGGGCCCAAGAGACCCAGTACTTC	CSARASGRAQETQYF
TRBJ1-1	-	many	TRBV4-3	TGCGCCAGCAGCCAGTCCAGGGTAGGGACTGAAGCTTTCTTT	CASSQSRVGTEAFF
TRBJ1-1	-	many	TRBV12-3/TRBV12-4	TGTGCCAGCAGTCCCCGGGGGGCCCCGAACACTGAAGCTTTCTTT	CASSPRGAPNTEAFF
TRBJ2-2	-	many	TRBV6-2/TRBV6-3	TGTGCCAGCAGTTCTTACCTGGGACACAACACCGGGGAGCTGTTTTTT	CASSSYLGHNTGELFF
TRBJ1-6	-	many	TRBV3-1	TGTGCCAGCAGCCAATCGGTGGTTTTAGGTTCACCCCTCCACTTT	CASSQSVVLGSPLHF
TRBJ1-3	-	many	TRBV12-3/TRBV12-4	TGTGCCAGCAGGCTCGTCTCTGGAAACACCATATATTTT	CASRLVSGNTIYF
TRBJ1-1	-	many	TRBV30	TGTGCCTGGAGTCCCTGGTTGGGGGGCCGAGTGGGCACTGAAGCTTTCTTT	CAWSPWLGGRVGTEAFF
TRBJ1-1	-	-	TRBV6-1	TGTGCCAGCAGTGAAGGCCTAAACCTAGGGCCAAACACTGAAGCTTTCTTT	CASSEGLNLGPNTEAFF
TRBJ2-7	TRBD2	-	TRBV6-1	TGTGCCACCCAGACTAGCGGGACCTACGAGCAGTACTTC	CATQTSGTYEQYF